The sample holds one count of the clone carrying this T cell receptor beta chain. What it recognizes is unknown. Amplification targeted the TCR beta CDR3 regions, with RNA transcripts as the source material. First-round RT-PCR with HTBI primers preceded a second-round multiplex PCR. TCRdb analysed the multiplex PCR reads with MiXCR anew, one entry per CDR3 protein. Of approximately 640,000 distinct CDR3 sequences detected, about two fifths appear once; the ten largest clones hold around 3.3%. This specimen comes from a study of Graves' ophthalmopathy and Graves' hyperthyroidism. For the study at large: Pretreatment peripheral blood was obtained at initial diagnosis. Study-level results: The majority of expanded thyroid clonotypes above 0.001 frequency also occurred in blood.

Patients were excluded if they had other autoimmune diseases or uncontrolled infections, and likewise if pregnancy or lactation applied. PBMCs stemmed from over 8.5 ml of fresh peripheral blood. The sequence came from an adult man with Graves' ophthalmopathy. The sequencing input was peripheral blood.

The CDR3 region has the DNA TGCAGCGTTGCAGGGGGTGACGAGCAGTACTTC. Translating gives CSVAGGDEQYF. The J gene is TRBJ2-7, the V gene TRBV29-1, with 7 bases fitting TRBD1. The CDR3 contains 11 residues. V shed 4 bases and J 5 bases; nucleotides not matched to a gene: 2. Germline V gene sequence: CDR1 SQVTM, CDR2 ANQGSEA.